This T cell receptor (beta chain) stems from a study of regulatory T cells in long-lasting Graves disease. This clonotype was detected ten times or more. As to time point: newly diagnosed GD, antithyroid drugs for less than 3 months. Following extraction of RNA from PBMCs, that RNA was used to make the TCR library. The source of the patients was an endocrinology department in Xi'an, China. This CDR3 comprises 16 residues. CDR1 is SGHRS, CDR2 YFSETQ, per germline. Trimming removed 1 base from V and 4 bases from J; junction bases left unmatched: 3. Relying on iRepertoire HTBI primers and Arm-PCR of CDR3 regions, the team built TCR beta libraries. TCRdb independently ran MiXCR on the multiplex PCR reads; one entry per CDR3 protein. The profile shows under 800,000 distinct CDR3 sequences, roughly 15% of them singletons. These data were also filed under a second study, of T cells in Graves' hyperthyroidism and ophthalmopathy.

Sequences were derived from peripheral blood mononuclear cells (PBMCs), sampled at new diagnosis, from a patient treated with antithyroid drugs. The chain joins TRBV5-1 to TRBJ2-1; 12 bases line up with TRBD2. The clonotype originates from a woman in her twenties or thirties with Graves disease. CDR3 amino acids: CASSLQLAGGYNEQFF. As DNA, the CDR3 is TGCGCCAGCAGCTTGCAGCTAGCGGGAGGGTACAATGAGCAGTTCTTC. Looking up the rest from reference TRBV5-1 and TRBJ2-1 gives the full variable domain: KAGVTQTPRYLIKTRGQQVTLSCSPISGHRSVSWYQQTPGQGLQFLFEYFSETQRNKGNFPGRFSGRQFSNSRSEMNVSTLELGDSALYLCASSLQLAGGYNEQFFGPGTRLTVL.